Shown below are 20 T cell receptor beta chains from a single sample sequenced in a study of shared clonotypes between healthy human individuals. Using immunoSEQ multiplex PCR, the repertoire was profiled, and TCRdb retains in-frame clones only, with some absent. The data hold over a million clones, with about 84% observed a single time. Sequenced input: memory CD4+ T cells from PBMCs. Subset defined: CD45RA-negative fraction. These receptors originate from a young man in good health. Some clones in this sample may be carry-over from other donors' samples.

The gene calls are TRBV4-3 and TRBJ2-2; TRBD1 matches 9 bases. The germline V gene has CDR1 LGHNA and CDR2 YSLEER. The CDR3 has 20 amino acids. The V gene end was trimmed by 0 bases and the J gene end by 3 bases; junction bases not matched to a gene: 14. CDR3 sequence reads: CASSQDFNRGPSGYTGELFF. The CDR3 DNA reads TGCGCCAGCAGCCAAGATTTCAACAGGGGGCCATCGGGCTACACCGGGGAGCTGTTTTTT.

V and J are TRBV7-2 and TRBJ2-5; 9 bases fit TRBD1. Germline V gives CDR1 SGHTA, CDR2 FQGNSA. V was pared by 5 bases and J by 4 bases, with 2 bases of the junction left unmatched. There are 13 residues in the CDR3. CDR3: CASSRDRAETQYF. For the CDR3, the DNA is TGTGCCAGCAGCCGGGACAGGGCAGAGACCCAGTACTTC. Combining the CDR3 with reference TRBV7-2 and TRBJ2-5 gives the whole variable domain GAGVSQSPSNKVTEKGKDVELRCDPISGHTALYWYRQSLGQGLEFLIYFQGNSAPDKSGLPSDRFSAERTGGSVSTLTIQRTQQEDSAVYLCASSRDRAETQYFGPGTRLLVL.

This clone showed up just once. The V and J genes are TRBV19 and TRBJ2-3; 8 bases fit TRBD2. This CDR3 comprises 16 residues. Germline V lookup: CDR1 LNHDA, CDR2 SQIVND (reference sequence). J lost 5 bases, V lost 4 bases, and 11 bases had no gene match. The CDR3, as DNA: TGTGCCAGTAGTAGACCCAGCGGGAGCGGTAGAGATACGCAGTATTTT. Amino acid sequence: CASSRPSGSGRDTQYF.

CDR3 region: CASSPTQGGTGELFF. The CDR3 region has the DNA TGTGCCAGCTCACCCACCCAGGGGGGCACCGGGGAGCTGTTTTTT. The V and J genes are TRBV18 and TRBJ2-2; the D gene is possibly TRBD1 (7 bases). Germline V gene data show CDR1 as KGHSH and CDR2 as LQKENI. The CDR3 runs 15 residues. V shed 3 bases and J shed 4 bases, with 12 bases lying between them.

In regard to this clone: A much larger clone lies a single base off, so this may be a read error. The genes are TRBV9 and TRBJ2-5; the D is unclear. Trimming stripped 3 bases from V and 2 bases from J, with 5 bases between. The germline gives CDR1 SGDLS, CDR2 YYNGEE. The CDR3 has 12 amino acids. CDR3 residues: CASSAHQETQYF. Here the CDR3 DNA reads TGTGCCAGCAGCGCCCATCAAGAGACCCAGTACTTC.

This chain links TRBV30 with TRBJ2-7, with D hard to call. Trimming removed 3 bases from V and 8 bases from J, with 11 bases in between. The length of the CDR3 is 11 residues. Germline CDR1 reads GTSNPN; CDR2 reads SVGIG (reference sequence). The CDR3 region is CAWSTEFKQYF. The DNA of the CDR3 is TGTGCCTGGAGCACCGAGTTCAAGCAGTACTTC.

As concerns this clone: A much larger clone sits a single nucleotide away, making a read error possible. This chain uses TRBV7-2 with TRBJ1-1; D gene unclear. The V and J ends lost 1 base and 5 bases respectively, with 8 bases between them. The V gene's germline CDR1 is SGHTA and CDR2 FQGNSA. CDR3 size: 13 residues. For the CDR3, the DNA is TGTGCCAGCAGCTTAGGGGAGGGAACTGAAGCTTTCTTT. Protein product: CASSLGEGTEAFF.

Only a few counts were recorded for this clone. The CDR3 region is CASSLRTYEQYF. Here the CDR3 DNA reads TGTGCCAGCAGCTTGCGAACCTACGAGCAGTACTTC. The chain uses TRBV5-6 and TRBJ2-7; D is ambiguous. CDR1 and CDR2 from the germline V gene are SGHDT and YYEEEE. V was clipped by 1 base and J by 2 bases, with 4 bases between them. The CDR3 runs 12 residues.

The chain is built from TRBV28 and TRBJ1-5; a possible D gene is TRBD1 (5 bases). Trimming cost V 7 bases and J 3 bases, with 16 bases left between them. Germline CDR1 MDHEN, CDR2 SYDVKM. The CDR3 extends over 15 amino acids. CDR3 coding DNA: TGTGCCAGCACCCAGGGCGGGGCCAACAATCAGCCCCAGCATTTT. Protein product: CASTQGGANNQPQHF.

The chain employs TRBV9 and TRBJ2-5; 8 nucleotides match TRBD1. V lost 2 bases to trimming and J lost 1 base; unmatched junction nucleotides: 4. The CDR3 extends over 15 amino acids. From germline, CDR1 is SGDLS and CDR2 YYNGEE. CDR3 amino acids: CASSVPQGAQETQYF. DNA of the CDR3: TGTGCCAGCAGCGTCCCCCAGGGGGCCCAAGAGACCCAGTACTTC. Full variable domain (missing parts from reference TRBV9 and TRBJ2-5): DSGVTQTPKHLITATGQRVTLRCSPRSGDLSVYWYQQSLDQGLQFLIQYYNGEERAKGNILERFSAQQFPDLHSELNLSSLELGDSALYFCASSVPQGAQETQYFGPGTRLLVL.

This clone occurred a few times. The chain couples TRBV2 to TRBJ2-1; 9 bases fit TRBD2. Germline loops: CDR1 SNHLY, CDR2 FYNNEI. V shed 5 bases and J 8 bases; nucleotides not matched to a gene: 7. The CDR3 runs to 14 residues. The CDR3 DNA reads TGTGCCAGCAGTATCGGACTAGCGTGGGATGAGCAGTTCTTC. The encoded protein is CASSIGLAWDEQFF. Supplemented by reference TRBV2 and TRBJ2-1, the full variable domain reads EPEVTQTPSHQVTQMGQEVILRCVPISNHLYFYWYRQILGQKVEFLVSFYNNEISEKSEIFDDQFSVERPDGSNFTLKIRSTKLEDSAMYFCASSIGLAWDEQFFGPGTRLTVL.

A word on this clone: One end of the junction fails to match germline, which may point to a read error. CDR3 sequence: CASSYSPEPGIF. CDR3 coding DNA: TGTGCCAGCAGTTACTCGCCGGAGCCAGGGATCTTC. The chain recombines TRBV6-5 with TRBJ2-1, with D possibly matching TRBD1 (5 bases). CDR1 MNHEY and CDR2 SVGAGI come from the germline V gene. This CDR3 has 12 amino acids.

The chain couples TRBV29-1 to TRBJ2-2; D gene unclear. Trimming took off 7 bases at V and 3 bases at J, with 6 bases between the two ends. CDR1 and CDR2 from the germline V gene are SQVTM and ANQGSEA. The CDR3 length is 11 residues. DNA for the CDR3: TGCAGCGCGGTATACACCGGGGAGCTGTTTTTT. Encoded protein: CSAVYTGELFF.

This sequence joins TRBV4-2 and TRBJ1-2; the D gene is possibly TRBD1 (5 bases). The CDR3 extends over 15 amino acids. Deletions cut 0 bases from V and 4 bases from J, with 12 bases between. Germline V gene lookup returns CDR1 LGHNA and CDR2 YNFKEQ. DNA for the CDR3: TGTGCCAGCAGCCAAGACGGGTTTACAGGCTATGGCTACACCTTC. It specifies CASSQDGFTGYGYTF.

The genes are TRBV2 and TRBJ2-5; TRBD2 matches at 10 bases. V gave up 10 bases and J gave up 3 bases; unmatched junction bases: 14. CDR3 length: 16 amino acids. The germline V gene has CDR1 SNHLY and CDR2 FYNNEI. The CDR3 region has the DNA TGTGCCACAATCCCAGGAGCGGGAGGGGGGGAAGAGACCCAGTACTTC. Its protein is CATIPGAGGGEETQYF.

The chain is built from TRBV4-2 and TRBJ2-3, with 9 nucleotides matching TRBD2. The CDR3 sequence is 16 residues long. V shed 0 bases, J shed 6 bases, and the junction held 7 bases outside the gene matches. Germline values: CDR1 LGHNA, CDR2 YNFKEQ. The CDR3 sequence: CASSQDLREGWDTQYF. The CDR3 DNA reads as TGTGCCAGCAGCCAAGATCTGCGGGAGGGATGGGATACGCAGTATTTT.

The genes are TRBV27 and TRBJ2-7; TRBD2 is a possible D gene (6 bases). The CDR3 has 15 amino acids. V lost 2 bases and J lost 2, with 13 bases in between. Germline CDR1 and CDR2: MNHEY and SMNVEV (reference sequence). CDR3 in amino acids: CASSLRGLVTYEQYF. As DNA, the CDR3 is TGTGCCAGCAGTTTAAGGGGACTTGTTACCTACGAGCAGTACTTC.

CDR3 amino acids: CASSLVLAGAKTQYF. In nucleotides, the CDR3 is TGCGCCAGCAGCTTGGTACTAGCGGGGGCGAAGACCCAGTACTTC. The chain recombines TRBV5-1 with TRBJ2-5, with 11 positions matching TRBD2. Losses at the gene ends were 0 bases for V and 6 bases for J; bases not matched to a gene: 4. Germline values: CDR1 SGHRS, CDR2 YFSETQ. The CDR3 runs to 15 residues.

The chain has TRBV9 and TRBJ2-3; D may be TRBD1 or TRBD2 (5 bases each). Germline V gene lookup returns CDR1 SGDLS and CDR2 YYNGEE. Trimming stripped 3 bases from V and 2 bases from J, with 16 bases between. The CDR3 contains 16 residues. In nucleotides, the CDR3 is TGTGCCAGCAGCGATCAGGGCGGGCCTTTCACAGATACGCAGTATTTT. Encoded protein: CASSDQGGPFTDTQYF.

V is TRBV5-8 and J is TRBJ2-3; TRBD1 agrees at 7 bases. CDR1 is SGHTS, CDR2 YDEGEE, per germline. J gave up 3 bases and V 4 bases, and 8 bases lay outside the gene matches. The CDR3 consists of 15 residues. The CDR3, as DNA: TGTGCCAGCAGCCCAGGGACAGCTATAACAGATACGCAGTATTTT. Its protein is CASSPGTAITDTQYF. The variable domain in full, with the rest retrieved from reference TRBV5-8 and TRBJ2-3, is EAGVTQSPTHLIKTRGQQATLRCSPISGHTSVYWYQQALGLGLQFLLWYDEGEERNRGNFPPRFSGRQFPNYSSELNVNALELEDSALYLCASSPGTAITDTQYFGPGTRLTVL.